This section outlines one TCR beta chain sequence together with its context. This entry is derived from a study of regulatory T cells in long-lasting Graves disease. The time point was: persistent/refractory GD, antithyroid drugs over 5 years with positive TRAb. The TCR library was made from RNA that had been extracted from PBMCs in TRIzol. This CDR3 comprises 13 residues. Germline V gives CDR1 SQVTM, CDR2 ANQGSEA. V lost 4 bases and J 3 bases, leaving 11 bases between the germline ends. Investigators prepared the TCR beta libraries by applying iRepertoire HTBI primers and Arm-PCR of CDR3 regions. Via MiXCR, TCRdb re-called the multiplex PCR reads, giving one row per CDR3 protein. The repertoire holds 400,000 to 600,000 distinct CDR3 sequences, with around a fifth as singletons.

Sequences were derived from peripheral blood mononuclear cells (PBMCs), sampled when the disease was refractory, from a patient treated with antithyroid drugs. The V call is TRBV29-1, the J call TRBJ2-3; the D gene is possibly TRBD2 (7 bases). The receptor's source is a female donor with Graves disease. The CDR3: CSVGGGATDTQYF. The CDR3, as DNA: TGCAGCGTTGGGGGGGGGGCGACAGATACGCAGTATTTT.